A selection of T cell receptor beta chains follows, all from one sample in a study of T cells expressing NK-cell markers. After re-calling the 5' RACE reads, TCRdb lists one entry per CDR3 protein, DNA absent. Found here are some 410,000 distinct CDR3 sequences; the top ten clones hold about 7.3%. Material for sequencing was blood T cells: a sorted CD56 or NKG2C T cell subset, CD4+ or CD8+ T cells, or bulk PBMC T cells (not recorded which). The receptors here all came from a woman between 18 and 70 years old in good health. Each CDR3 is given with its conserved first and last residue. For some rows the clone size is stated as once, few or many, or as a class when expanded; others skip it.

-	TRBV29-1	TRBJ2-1	CSGVRLAGDNEQFF
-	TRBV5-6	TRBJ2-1	CASDSGKRGNEQFF
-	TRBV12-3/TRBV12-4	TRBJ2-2	CASSLGGVGELFF
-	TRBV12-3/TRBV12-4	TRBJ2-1	CASTPSGSYNEQFF
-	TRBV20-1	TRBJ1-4	CSARQWGAATNEKLFF
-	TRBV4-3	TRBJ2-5	CASSQGQAQETQYF
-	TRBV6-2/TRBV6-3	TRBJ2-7	CASRLAGGREQYF
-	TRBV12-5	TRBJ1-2	CAGGLAGFGYTF
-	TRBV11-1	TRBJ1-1	CASNDRERIEAFF
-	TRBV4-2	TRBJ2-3	CASGDSGRMGTDTQYF
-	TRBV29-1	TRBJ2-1	CSGGGSSYNEQFF
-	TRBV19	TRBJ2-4	CASSTDGQGAKNIQYF
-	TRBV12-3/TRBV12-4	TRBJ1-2	CASSGRHLYGYTF
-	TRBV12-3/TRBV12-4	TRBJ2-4	CASSFGAGALAKNIQYF
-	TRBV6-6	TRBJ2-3	CASSLTSGGPQYF
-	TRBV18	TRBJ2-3	CASSDPEGVADTQYF
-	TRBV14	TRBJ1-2	CASSQDRGPSDGYTF
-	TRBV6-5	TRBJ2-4	CASSYSGLAGLQNIQYF
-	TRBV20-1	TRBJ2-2	CSAPPRQANTGELFF
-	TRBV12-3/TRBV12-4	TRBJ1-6	CASSQVWVNSPLHF
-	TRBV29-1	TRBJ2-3	CSVDLRTGQSTDTQYF
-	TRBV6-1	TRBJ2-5	CASGQGLWGQETQYF
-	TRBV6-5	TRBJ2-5	CASSYSEQGGLRETQYF
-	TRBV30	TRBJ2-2	CAWSVLVGLNTGELFF
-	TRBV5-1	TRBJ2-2	CASSLVQSTGELFF
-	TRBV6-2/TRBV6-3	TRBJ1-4	CASSYFASNEKLFF
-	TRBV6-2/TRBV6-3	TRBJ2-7	CASSYWLAGGNAEQYF
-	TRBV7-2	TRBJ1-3	CASSLRTASSGNTIYF
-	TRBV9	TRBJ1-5	CASSVQGGNQPQHF
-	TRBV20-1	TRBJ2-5	CSAIPGTQYQETQYF
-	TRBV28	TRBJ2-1	CASSLVIAGGQFF
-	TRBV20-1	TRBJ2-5	CSARDRVKETQYF
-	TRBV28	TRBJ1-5	CASSFGATRSWVSQPQHF
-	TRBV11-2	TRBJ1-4	CASSQEGEKLFF
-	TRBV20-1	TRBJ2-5	CSASRGLETQYF
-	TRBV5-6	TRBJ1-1	CASRGDGSEAFF
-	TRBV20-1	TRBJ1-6	CSAARQGVESSPLHF
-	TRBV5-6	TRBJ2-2	CASSLAPRSRTGELFF
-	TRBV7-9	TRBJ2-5	CASSFYLETQYF
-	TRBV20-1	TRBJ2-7	CSARDMGSGSRREQYF
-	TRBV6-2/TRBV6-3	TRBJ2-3	CASSYEIAEPSTDTQYF
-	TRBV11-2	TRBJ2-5	CASSSQGFQETQYF
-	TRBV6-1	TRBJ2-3	CASRARRGVDTQYF
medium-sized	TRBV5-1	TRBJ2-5	CASNTESETQYF
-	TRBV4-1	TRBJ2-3	CASSQGQYADTQYF
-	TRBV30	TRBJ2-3	CAWSPLAGSTDTQYF
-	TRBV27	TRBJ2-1	CASSSSGSRYEQFF
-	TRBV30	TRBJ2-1	CAWSRVVAGYIEQFF